This T cell receptor (beta chain) was sequenced in a study of circulating CD8 cells and anti-PD-1 response in melanoma. Using 15 ng of total RNA, TCR libraries were made with the QIAseq Immune Repertoire TCR panel. TCRdb analysed the reads with MiXCR anew, one entry per CDR3 protein. The data hold hundreds of distinct CDR3 sequences, with around 9.1% observed a single time. The CDR3 loop spans 14 amino acids. The ends lost 1 base at V and 10 bases at J; junction bases unmatched: 5. Only a few counts were recorded for this clonotype. From live CD3+CD8+TCRalphabeta+ cells, four PD-1 and/or TIGIT subsets were sorted.

This rearrangement joins TRBV12-3 or TRBV12-4 to TRBJ2-1, with 9 bases lining up with TRBD2. The sample in question was CD8+ T cells from PBMCs, obtained at baseline or after one month of anti-PD-1 therapy (not recorded which). This sequence was found in a human donor with melanoma. This chain's CDR3 is CASSLGGGAWEQFF. CDR3 nucleotides: TGTGCCAGCAGTTTAGGCGGGGGGGCATGGGAGCAGTTCTTC.